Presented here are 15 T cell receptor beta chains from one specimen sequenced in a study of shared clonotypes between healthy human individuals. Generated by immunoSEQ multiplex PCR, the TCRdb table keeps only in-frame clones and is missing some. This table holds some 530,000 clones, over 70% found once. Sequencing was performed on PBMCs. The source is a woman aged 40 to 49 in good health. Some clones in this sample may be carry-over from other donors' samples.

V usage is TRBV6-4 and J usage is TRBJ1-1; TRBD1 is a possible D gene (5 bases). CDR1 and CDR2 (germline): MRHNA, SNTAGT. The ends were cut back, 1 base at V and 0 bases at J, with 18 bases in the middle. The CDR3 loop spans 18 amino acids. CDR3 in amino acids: CASSDLSGTEFMNTEAFF. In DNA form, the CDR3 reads TGTGCCAGCAGTGACTTGTCGGGGACGGAATTTATGAACACTGAAGCTTTCTTT.

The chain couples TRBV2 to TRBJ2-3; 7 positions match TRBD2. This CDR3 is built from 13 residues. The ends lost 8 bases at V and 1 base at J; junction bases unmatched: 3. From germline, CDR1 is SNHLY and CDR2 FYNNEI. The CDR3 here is CASSREGTDTQYF. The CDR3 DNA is TGTGCCAGCTCACGGGAGGGCACAGATACGCAGTATTTT.

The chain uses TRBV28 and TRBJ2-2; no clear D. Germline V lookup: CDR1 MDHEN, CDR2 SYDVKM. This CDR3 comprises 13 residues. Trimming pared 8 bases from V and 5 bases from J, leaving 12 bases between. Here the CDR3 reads CASLTMGTGELFF. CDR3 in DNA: TGTGCCAGCCTGACAATGGGAACCGGGGAGCTGTTTTTT.

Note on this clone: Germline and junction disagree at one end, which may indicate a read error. CDR3 in amino acids: CASRSGTDTGKLLF. As DNA, the CDR3 is TGTGCCAGCAGGTCAGGGACGGACACCGGGAAGCTGCTTTTT. V is TRBV6-6 and J is TRBJ2-2; possibly TRBD1 or TRBD2 for D (5 bases each). The germline V gene encodes CDR1 MNHNY and CDR2 SVGAGI (reference sequence). This CDR3 contains 14 residues.

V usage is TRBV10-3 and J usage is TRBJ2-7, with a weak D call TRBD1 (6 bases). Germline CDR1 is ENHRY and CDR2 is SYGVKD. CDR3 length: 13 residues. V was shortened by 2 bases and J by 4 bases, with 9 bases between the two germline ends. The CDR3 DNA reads TGTGCCATCAGTGAGACAGGGCTATACGAGCAGTACTTC. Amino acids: CAISETGLYEQYF.

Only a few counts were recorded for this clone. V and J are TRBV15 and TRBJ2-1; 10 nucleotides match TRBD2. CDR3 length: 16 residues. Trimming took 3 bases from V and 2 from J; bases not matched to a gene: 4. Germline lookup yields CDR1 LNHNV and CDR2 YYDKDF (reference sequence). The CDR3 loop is CATSRDGTSAYNEQFF. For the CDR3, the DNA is TGTGCCACCAGCAGGGACGGGACTAGCGCCTACAATGAGCAGTTCTTC.

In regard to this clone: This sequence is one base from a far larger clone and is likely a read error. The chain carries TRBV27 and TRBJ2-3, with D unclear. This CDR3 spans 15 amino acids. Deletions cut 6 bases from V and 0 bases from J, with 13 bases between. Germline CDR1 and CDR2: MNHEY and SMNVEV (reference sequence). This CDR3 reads CASRISWFSTDTQYF. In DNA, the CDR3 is TGTGCCAGCAGGATAAGCTGGTTCAGCACAGATACGCAGTATTTT.

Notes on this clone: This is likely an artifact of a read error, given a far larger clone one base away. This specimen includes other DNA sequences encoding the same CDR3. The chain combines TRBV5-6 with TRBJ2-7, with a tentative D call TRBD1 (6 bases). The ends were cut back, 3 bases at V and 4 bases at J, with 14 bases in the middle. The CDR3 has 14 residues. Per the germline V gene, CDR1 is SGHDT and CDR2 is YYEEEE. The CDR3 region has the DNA TGTGCCAGCAGCTATCAGCAGGGGCCATACGAGCAGTACTTC. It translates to CASSYQQGPYEQYF.

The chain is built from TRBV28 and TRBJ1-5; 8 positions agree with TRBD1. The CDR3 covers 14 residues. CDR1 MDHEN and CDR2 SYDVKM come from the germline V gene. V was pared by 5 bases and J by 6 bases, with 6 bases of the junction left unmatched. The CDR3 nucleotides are TGTGCCAGCAGTACAGGGGGTGGTTTTCAGCCCCAGCATTTT. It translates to CASSTGGGFQPQHF.

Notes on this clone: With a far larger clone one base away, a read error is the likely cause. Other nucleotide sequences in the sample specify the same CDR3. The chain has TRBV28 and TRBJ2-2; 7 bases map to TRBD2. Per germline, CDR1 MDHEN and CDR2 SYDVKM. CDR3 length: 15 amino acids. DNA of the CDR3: TGTGCCAGCACCTTAGAGGGAGGGTACACCGGGGAGTTGTTTTTT. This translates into CASTLEGGYTGELFF.

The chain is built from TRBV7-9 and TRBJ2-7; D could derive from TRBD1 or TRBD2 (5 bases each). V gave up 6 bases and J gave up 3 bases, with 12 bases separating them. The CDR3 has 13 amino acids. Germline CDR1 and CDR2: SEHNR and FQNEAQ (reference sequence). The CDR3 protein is CASSPGTDYEQYF. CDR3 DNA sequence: TGTGCCAGCAGTCCCGGGACCGACTACGAGCAGTACTTC.

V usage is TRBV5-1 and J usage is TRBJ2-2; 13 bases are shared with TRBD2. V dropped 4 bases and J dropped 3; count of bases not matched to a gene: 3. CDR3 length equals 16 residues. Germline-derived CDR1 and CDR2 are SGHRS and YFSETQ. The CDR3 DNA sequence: TGCGCCAGCAGCACGGGACTAGCGGGATACACCGGGGAGCTGTTTTTT. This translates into CASSTGLAGYTGELFF.

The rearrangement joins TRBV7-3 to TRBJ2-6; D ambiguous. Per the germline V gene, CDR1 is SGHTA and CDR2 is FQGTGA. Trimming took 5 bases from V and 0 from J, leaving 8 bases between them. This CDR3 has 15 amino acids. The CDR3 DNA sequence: TGTGCCAGCAGCGAATCTAACTCTGGGGCCAACGTCCTGACTTTC. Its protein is CASSESNSGANVLTF.

The CDR3 region is CASSGVFNYGYTF. The CDR3 region has the DNA TGTGCCAGCAGCGGGGTTTTTAACTATGGCTACACCTTC. J is TRBJ1-2 and V is TRBV28; D unresolved. The CDR3 has 13 residues. Trimming removed 6 bases at V and 1 base at J, with 9 bases between. Germline-derived CDR1 and CDR2 are MDHEN and SYDVKM.

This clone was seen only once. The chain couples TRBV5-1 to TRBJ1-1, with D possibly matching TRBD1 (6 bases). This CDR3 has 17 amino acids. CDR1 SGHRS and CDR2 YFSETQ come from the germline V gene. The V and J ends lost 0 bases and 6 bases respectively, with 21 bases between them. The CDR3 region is CASSLEGGGVGSAEAFF. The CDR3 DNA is TGCGCCAGCAGCTTGGAGGGAGGGGGAGTCGGGTCGGCTGAAGCTTTCTTT.